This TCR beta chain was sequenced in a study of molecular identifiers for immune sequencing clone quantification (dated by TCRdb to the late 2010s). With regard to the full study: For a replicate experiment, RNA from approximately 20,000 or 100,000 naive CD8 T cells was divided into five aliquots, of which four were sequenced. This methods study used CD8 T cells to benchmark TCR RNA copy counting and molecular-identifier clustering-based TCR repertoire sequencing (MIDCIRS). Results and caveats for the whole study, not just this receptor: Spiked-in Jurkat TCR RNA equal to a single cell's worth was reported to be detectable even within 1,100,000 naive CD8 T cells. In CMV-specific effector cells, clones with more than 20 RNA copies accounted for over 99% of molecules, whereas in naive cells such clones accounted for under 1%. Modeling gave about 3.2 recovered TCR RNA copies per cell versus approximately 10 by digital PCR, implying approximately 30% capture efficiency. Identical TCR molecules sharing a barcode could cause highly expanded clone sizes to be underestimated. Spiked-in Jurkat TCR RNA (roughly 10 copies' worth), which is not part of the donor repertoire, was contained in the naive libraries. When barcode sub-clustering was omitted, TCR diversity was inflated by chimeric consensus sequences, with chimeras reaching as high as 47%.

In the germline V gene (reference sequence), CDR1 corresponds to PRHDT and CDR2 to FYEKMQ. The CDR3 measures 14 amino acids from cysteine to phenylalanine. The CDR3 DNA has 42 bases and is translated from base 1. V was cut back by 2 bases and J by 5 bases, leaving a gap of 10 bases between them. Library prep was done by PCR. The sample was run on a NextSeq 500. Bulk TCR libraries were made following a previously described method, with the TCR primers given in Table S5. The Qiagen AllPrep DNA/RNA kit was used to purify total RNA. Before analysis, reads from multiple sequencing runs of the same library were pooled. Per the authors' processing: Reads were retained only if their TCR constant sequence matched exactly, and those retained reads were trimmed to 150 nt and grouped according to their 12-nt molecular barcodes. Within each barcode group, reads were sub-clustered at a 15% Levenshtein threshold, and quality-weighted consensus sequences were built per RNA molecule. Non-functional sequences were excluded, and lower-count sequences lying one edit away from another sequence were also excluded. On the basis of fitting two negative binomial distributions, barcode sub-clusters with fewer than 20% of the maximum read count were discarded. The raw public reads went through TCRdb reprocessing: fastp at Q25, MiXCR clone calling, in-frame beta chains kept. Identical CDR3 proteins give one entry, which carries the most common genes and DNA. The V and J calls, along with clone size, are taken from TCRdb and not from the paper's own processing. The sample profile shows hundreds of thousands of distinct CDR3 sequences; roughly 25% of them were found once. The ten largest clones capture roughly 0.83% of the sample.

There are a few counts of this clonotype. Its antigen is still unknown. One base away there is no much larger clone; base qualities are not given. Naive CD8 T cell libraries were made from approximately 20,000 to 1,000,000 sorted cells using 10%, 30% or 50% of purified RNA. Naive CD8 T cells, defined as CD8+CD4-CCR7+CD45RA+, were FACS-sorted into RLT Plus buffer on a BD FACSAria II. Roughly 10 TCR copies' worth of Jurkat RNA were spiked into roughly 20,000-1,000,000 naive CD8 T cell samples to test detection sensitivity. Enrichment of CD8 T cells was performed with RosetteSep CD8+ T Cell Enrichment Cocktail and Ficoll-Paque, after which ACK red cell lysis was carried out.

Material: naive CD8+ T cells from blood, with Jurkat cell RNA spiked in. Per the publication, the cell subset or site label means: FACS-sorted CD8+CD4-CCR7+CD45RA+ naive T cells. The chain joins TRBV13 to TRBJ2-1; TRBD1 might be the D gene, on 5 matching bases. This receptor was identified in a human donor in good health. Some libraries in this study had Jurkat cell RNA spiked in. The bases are TGTGCCAGCAGCTTATTCAGGGCCCACAATGAGCAGTTCTTC. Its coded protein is CASSLFRAHNEQFF. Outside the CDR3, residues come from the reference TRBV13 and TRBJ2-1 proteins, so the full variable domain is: AAGVIQSPRHLIKEKRETATLKCYPIPRHDTVYWYQQGPGQDPQFLISFYEKMQSDKGSIPDRFSAQQFSDYHSELNMSSLELGDSALYFCASSLFRAHNEQFFGPGTRLTVL.